The 10 T cell receptor beta chains below come from one sample, sequenced in a study of OX40 agonist ivuxolimab in advanced cancers. Data came from immunoSEQ multiplex PCR; TCRdb stores just in-frame clones and leaves some out. The profile shows more than 15,000 clones, around 82% of them singletons. The source material was CD4+ or CD8+ T cells sorted from blood, sampled in a trial of the OX40 agonist ivuxolimab. The receptors come from an adult with an advanced solid tumor such as melanoma, head and neck, liver or kidney cancer.

The chain has TRBV2 and TRBJ1-3; a possible D gene is TRBD1 (5 bases). Germline CDR1 and CDR2: SNHLY and FYNNEI. V lost 6 bases, J lost 0 bases, and 9 bases lay in between. CDR3 length equals 14 residues. CDR3: CASRGRTSGNTIYF. CDR3 DNA: TGTGCCAGCAGGGGACGGACCTCTGGAAACACCATATATTTT.

V usage is TRBV25-1 and J usage is TRBJ2-5, with 8 positions matching TRBD1. V was pared by 3 bases and J by 4 bases, with 4 bases of the junction left unmatched. CDR1 is MGHDK and CDR2 is SYGVNS in the germline V gene. CDR3 size: 14 residues. CDR3 amino acids: CASSETGVTETQYF. CDR3 in DNA: TGTGCCAGCAGTGAGACAGGGGTCACAGAGACCCAGTACTTC.

The chain employs TRBV14 and TRBJ2-3, with 8 bases lining up with TRBD2. V lost 3 bases to trimming and J lost 7 bases; unmatched junction nucleotides: 12. The CDR3 has 16 amino acids. Looked up from germline, CDR1 is SGHDN and CDR2 is FVKESK. CDR3 coding DNA: TGTGCCAGCAGCCAGATAGCGGGACCCGGTCCACATACGCAGTATTTT. It specifies CASSQIAGPGPHTQYF.

This clone was counted once. J is TRBJ2-5 and V is TRBV5-1; 8 bases are a match to TRBD2. With 7 bases clipped from V and 5 bases from J, the junction kept 19 bases outside the gene matches. The V gene's germline CDR1 is SGHRS and CDR2 YFSETQ. There are 17 residues in the CDR3. CDR3 nucleotide sequence: TGCGCCAGCTGTCCCGGCACATCGGGAGGGCCTTGGGAGACCCAGTACTTC. Its protein is CASCPGTSGGPWETQYF.

The chain employs TRBV27 and TRBJ2-7; D tentatively fits TRBD1 or TRBD2 (5 bases each). From germline, CDR1 is MNHEY and CDR2 SMNVEV (reference sequence). V was pared by 5 bases and J by 5 bases, with 16 bases between. The CDR3 is made up of 14 amino acids. The CDR3 DNA reads TGTGCCAGCAGTACCGGGACGGAAATTAACGAGCAGTACTTC. The encoded protein is CASSTGTEINEQYF.

The chain links TRBV28 to TRBJ2-2, with 9 bases identical to TRBD1. Germline V gene sequence: CDR1 MDHEN, CDR2 SYDVKM. The CDR3 consists of 15 residues. V dropped 3 bases and J dropped 4; count of bases not matched to a gene: 3. The CDR3 is CASSFRDRVTGELFF. The DNA of the CDR3 is TGTGCCAGCAGTTTCCGGGACAGGGTCACCGGGGAGCTGTTTTTT.

J is TRBJ1-1 and V is TRBV28; 8 bases are a match to TRBD1. Germline CDR1 MDHEN, CDR2 SYDVKM. The CDR3 has 15 residues. The trim removed 6 bases at V and 6 bases at J, leaving 12 bases unmatched. CDR3: CASRNYRGNGAEAFF. The CDR3 DNA reads as TGTGCCAGCAGGAATTACAGGGGGAATGGGGCTGAAGCTTTCTTT.

This CDR3 is CASSQTSGRAHEQYF. The CDR3 DNA reads as TGTGCCAGCAGCCAAACTAGCGGGAGGGCCCACGAGCAGTACTTC. The V and J genes are TRBV4-2 and TRBJ2-7, with 13 bases aligning to TRBD2. V gave up 2 bases and J gave up 5 bases; unmatched junction bases: 3. Germline assignment: CDR1 LGHNA and CDR2 YNFKEQ. The CDR3 covers 15 residues.

V is TRBV18 and J is TRBJ2-3, with TRBD1 as a possible D gene (6 bases). Germline values: CDR1 KGHSH, CDR2 LQKENI. CDR3 size: 16 residues. V lost 3 bases, J lost 2 bases, and 15 bases lay in between. Here the CDR3 DNA reads TGTGCCAGCTCACCTCGAATTACAGGGACCACAGATACGCAGTATTTT. Its translation is CASSPRITGTTDTQYF. Filled out from reference TRBV18 and TRBJ2-3, the complete variable domain reads NAGVMQNPRHLVRRRGQEARLRCSPMKGHSHVYWYRQLPEEGLKFMVYLQKENIIDESGMPKERFSAEFPKEGPSILRIQQVVRGDSAAYFCASSPRITGTTDTQYFGPGTRLTVL.

The chain has TRBV23-1 and TRBJ2-7; possible D gene TRBD2, 5 bases. TRBV23-1 counts as an open reading frame of uncertain function. Between the trimmed V and J ends, which lost 5 bases and 5 bases, there was a span of 34 bases. The CDR3 runs 20 residues. CDR3 loop: CASSTCSQSSRTPIVNEQYF. CDR3 DNA sequence: TGCGCCAGCAGTACCTGCAGTCAATCCTCGAGGACTCCTATCGTCAACGAGCAGTACTTC.